This T cell receptor beta chain originates from a study of T cell repertoires in cytomegalovirus infection. Note on this clonotype: Antigen unknown.

Trimming removed 6 bases from V and 0 bases from J, with 14 bases in between. This CDR3 comprises 15 residues. Germline V gives CDR1 MNHNS, CDR2 SASEGT. TCRdb used MiXCR to reprocess the reads, holding one entry per CDR3 protein. The sample holds approximately 1,000,000 distinct CDR3 sequences, less than 35% seen once. This sample comprised cultured CD8+ T cells from PBMCs, obtained from culture after CMV antigen stimulation. The sequence derives from a human donor in good health (CMV status not recorded). Some clones in this sample may be carry-over from other donors' samples. The chain carries TRBV6-1 and TRBJ1-1; TRBD1 might be the D (6 bases). The CDR3 reads CASRGEDRLNTEAFF. The CDR3 DNA is TGTGCCAGCAGGGGAGAGGACAGACTGAACACTGAAGCTTTCTTT.